This section outlines one TCR beta chain sequence together with its context. What it binds is not known. Samples came from healthy bone marrow donors. PCR amplification relied on 60 Vbeta primers (plus 13 Jbeta primers). Assay used: immunoSEQ multiplex PCR; TCRdb lists only in-frame clones, some missing. The table includes 130,000 or so clones, more than 60% detected once. The data originate from a study of cytomegalovirus exposure and HLA in healthy donors. Study conclusions and caveats: Relative to the approximately 660-donor mean, N-insertions were reportedly fewer in an Asian-associated ancestry cluster in a later analysis. Later on, a genetic analysis was performed. It linked a missense variant in DCLRE1C with V- and J-gene trimming of TCR beta. Analyses of presence and absence presupposed an approximately uniform sequencing depth across donors.

V shed 5 bases, J shed 4 bases, and the junction held 3 bases outside the gene matches. In germline, CDR1 is SGHVS, CDR2 FQNEAQ. This CDR3 region has 13 residues. Material: PBMCs. The origin of this receptor is a woman in her 40s in good health and CMV-seropositive. The rearrangement joins TRBV7-8 to TRBJ1-2; 8 bases map to TRBD1. For the CDR3, the DNA is TGTGCCAGCAGCAATGACAGGGGCTATGGCTACACCTTC. This sequence encodes CASSNDRGYGYTF.